The present entry profiles one T cell receptor beta chain with its context. This sample was included in a study of early T cells in non-severe SARS-CoV-2 infection. Researchers attached unique molecular identifiers to individual cDNA molecules. TCRdb passed the 5' RACE reads through MiXCR, listing each CDR3 protein once. This table has 99,000 or so distinct CDR3 sequences, roughly 15% appearing once. CDR3 size: 17 residues. V lost 2 bases and J 1 base, leaving 15 bases between the germline ends. CDR1 SGHTA and CDR2 FQGNSA come from the germline V gene. What was sequenced was whole blood. The V and J genes are TRBV7-2 and TRBJ2-1; D might be TRBD2 (5 bases). This clonotype was obtained from an adult who was a healthcare worker with PCR-confirmed SARS-CoV-2 infection or an uninfected control (not recorded which). Here the CDR3 reads CASSLNSRESSYNEQFF. As DNA, the CDR3 is TGTGCCAGCAGCTTAAATTCACGGGAAAGTTCCTACAATGAGCAGTTCTTC.